This TCR beta chain was retrieved from a study of blood T cell repertoires in COVID-19. Across the study: Whether acute or convalescent, the COVID-19 samples came from the United States, Italy and Spain. PBMCs, B-cell-depleted T cells, or T cells were the source of the cDNA or gDNA that made up the material.

The CDR3 has 18 amino acids. The V gene end was trimmed by 3 bases and the J gene end by 6 bases; junction bases not matched to a gene: 17. Germline values: CDR1 MGHRA, CDR2 YSYEKL. Per the original data handling: Reference gene primer amplification in the assay estimated nucleated cell counts. Assay used: immunoSEQ multiplex PCR; TCRdb lists only in-frame clones, some missing. For V, J and clone size, that table is used; D and trimming come from the DNA. Of about 65,000 clones in the sample, 80% to 95% were seen once. The chain combines TRBV4-1 with TRBJ2-3; 8 nucleotides align to TRBD2. The sample taken for sequencing was peripheral blood. The sequence was obtained from a man aged 65-85 years with active COVID-19. This CDR3 reads CASSQPPLRGGLGDTQYF. CDR3 coding DNA: TGCGCCAGCAGCCAGCCCCCTCTTCGGGGGGGGCTGGGTGATACGCAGTATTTT.